These 17 T cell receptor beta chains share one sample of origin, sequenced in a study of blood T cell repertoires in COVID-19. Data came from immunoSEQ multiplex PCR; TCRdb stores just in-frame clones and leaves some out. Among 150,000 to 200,000 clones listed, approximately 82% were seen once. Sequenced material: peripheral blood. All receptors derive from a human donor with acute or convalescent COVID-19. The donor label of this sample is uncertain.

The CDR3 here is CASSPPGTINSPLHF. The CDR3 coding sequence is TGTGCCAGCAGCCCCCCAGGGACTATAAATTCACCCCTCCACTTT. This sequence joins TRBV7-9 and TRBJ1-6; TRBD1 is a possible D gene (5 bases). Per the germline V gene, CDR1 is SEHNR and CDR2 is FQNEAQ (reference sequence). The V and J ends lost 5 bases and 7 bases respectively, with 15 bases between them. The length of the CDR3 is 15 residues. Full variable domain (outside the CDR3, taken from reference TRBV7-9 and TRBJ1-6): DTGVSQNPRHKITKRGQNVTFRCDPISEHNRLYWYRQTLGQGPEFLTYFQNEAQLEKSRLLSDRFSAERPKGSFSTLEIQRTEQGDSAMYLCASSPPGTINSPLHFGNGTRLTVT.

V and J are TRBV5-4 and TRBJ2-7, with 8 bases aligning to TRBD1. Germline assignment: CDR1 SGHNT and CDR2 YYREEE (reference sequence). Losses at the gene ends were 4 bases for V and 1 base for J; bases not matched to a gene: 4. The CDR3 has 14 residues. CDR3: CASSRGQESYEQYF. The DNA for the CDR3 is TGTGCCAGCAGCCGGGGACAGGAATCCTACGAGCAGTACTTC.

The chain employs TRBV2 and TRBJ2-1; 9 bases are shared with TRBD1. CDR3 length: 18 amino acids. With V trimmed by 4 bases and J by 4 bases, 14 bases remained unmatched. Germline-derived CDR1 and CDR2 are SNHLY and FYNNEI. The CDR3: CASSATGGELRVYNEQFF. Written as DNA, the CDR3 is TGTGCCAGCAGTGCGACAGGGGGGGAACTACGAGTATACAATGAGCAGTTCTTC.

The chain combines TRBV10-3 with TRBJ2-7; 11 nucleotides align to TRBD2. The germline V gene has CDR1 ENHRY and CDR2 SYGVKD. V gave up 6 bases and J gave up 3 bases; unmatched junction bases: 7. The CDR3 sequence is 15 residues long. CDR3 bases: TGTGCCATCAGAGAGGGACTAGCGGAAAACTACGAGCAGTACTTC. Residues: CAIREGLAENYEQYF.

The genes are TRBV7-3 and TRBJ2-1, with 9 positions matching TRBD1. This CDR3 contains 16 residues. Germline CDR1 is SGHTA and CDR2 is FQGTGA. Trimming cost V 5 bases and J 2 bases; bases outside gene matches: 7. CDR3 bases: TGTGCCAGCAGCGCCTCCGGGACAGGGACCTACAATGAGCAGTTCTTC. Translated, it gives CASSASGTGTYNEQFF. The full variable domain, in which reference TRBV7-3 and TRBJ2-1 provide the parts outside the CDR3, is GAGVSQTPSNKVTEKGKYVELRCDPISGHTALYWYRQSLGQGPEFLIYFQGTGAADDSGLPNDRFFAVRPEGSVSTLKIQRTERGDSAVYLCASSASGTGTYNEQFFGPGTRLTVL.

The rearrangement joins TRBV2 to TRBJ2-3; 14 bases agree with TRBD2. This CDR3 is 15 amino acids long. CDR1 is SNHLY, CDR2 FYNNEI, per germline. Germline trimming cut 6 bases from V and 5 bases from J; bases unmatched to any gene: 4. CDR3 in amino acids: CASRGLAGVGDTQYF. The CDR3 coding sequence is TGTGCCAGCAGGGGACTAGCGGGAGTAGGAGATACGCAGTATTTT.

The chain employs TRBV27 and TRBJ2-7, with 10 positions matching TRBD1. The germline CDR1 and CDR2 sequences are MNHEY and SMNVEV (reference sequence). V was pared by 6 bases and J by 0 bases, with 5 bases of the junction left unmatched. The CDR3 extends over 15 amino acids. DNA of the CDR3: TGTGCCAGCAGCCGGGGACAGGGGTACTCCTACGAGCAGTACTTC. Translated, it gives CASSRGQGYSYEQYF.

This clone has more than one count but fewer than ten. This sequence joins TRBV7-3 and TRBJ1-1; D unclear. Germline loops: CDR1 SGHTA, CDR2 FQGTGA. The CDR3 runs 13 residues. With 0 bases removed from V and 3 bases from J, the gap between germline ends came to 5 bases. In nucleotides, the CDR3 is TGTGCCAGCAGCTTAACGGTAGACACTGAAGCTTTCTTT. This translates into CASSLTVDTEAFF.

The chain recombines TRBV19 with TRBJ1-2, with 10 nucleotides matching TRBD1. V was clipped by 5 bases and J by 7 bases; unmatched bases: 16. This CDR3 region has 17 residues. CDR1 is LNHDA, CDR2 SQIVND, per germline (reference sequence). For the CDR3, the DNA is TGTGCCAGTAGTCACAGGGGACAGGGGCCCGAAGGAAGTGGCTACACCTTC. This gives the protein CASSHRGQGPEGSGYTF.

The V call is TRBV7-2, the J call TRBJ1-5, with 7 bases identical to TRBD1. Germline V gene sequence: CDR1 SGHTA, CDR2 FQGNSA. J lost 2 bases, V lost 8 bases, and 3 bases had no gene match. The CDR3 spans 13 residues. The CDR3 spells CASSGQGNQPQHF. In DNA, the CDR3 is TGTGCCAGCTCCGGACAGGGCAATCAGCCCCAGCATTTT.

This chain uses TRBV19 with TRBJ2-4; 13 bases are shared with TRBD2. The CDR3 has 16 amino acids. Trimming cost V 3 bases and J 9 bases; bases outside gene matches: 8. The V gene's germline CDR1 is LNHDA and CDR2 SQIVND (reference sequence). CDR3 in amino acids: CASSMGSGTSGTIQYF. The CDR3 nucleotides read TGTGCCAGTAGTATGGGCTCCGGGACTAGCGGGACCATTCAGTACTTC.

The V and J genes are TRBV3-1 (or the pseudogene TRBV3-2) and TRBJ1-2; 10 bases map to TRBD1. V lost 4 bases to trimming and J lost 6 bases; unmatched junction nucleotides: 5. Germline CDR1 and CDR2: LGHDT and YNNKEL (reference sequence). The CDR3 is 14 amino acids. The CDR3 here is CASSPVGTGDGYTF. The CDR3 DNA is TGTGCCAGCAGCCCAGTCGGGACAGGGGATGGCTACACCTTC.

V gene TRBV6-6 combines with J gene TRBJ1-6; maybe TRBD1 (6 bases). Trimming took off 5 bases at V and 0 bases at J, with 8 bases between the two ends. The CDR3 extends over 15 amino acids. In germline, CDR1 is MNHNY, CDR2 SVGAGI (reference sequence). CDR3 nucleotide sequence: TGTGCCAGCAGTGGACAGAGCTCCTATAATTCACCCCTCCACTTT. It is translated as CASSGQSSYNSPLHF.

The genes are TRBV2 and TRBJ2-2, with a weak D call TRBD1 (6 bases). The CDR3 totals 16 residues. Trimming left V 5 bases short and J 4 bases short, with 17 bases between. Per the germline V gene, CDR1 is SNHLY and CDR2 is FYNNEI. The CDR3 region has the DNA TGTGCCAGCAGTCCTGACAGGCGACAAGGCACCGGGGAGCTGTTTTTT. Translating it yields CASSPDRRQGTGELFF. The variable domain in full, completed from reference TRBV2 and TRBJ2-2, reads EPEVTQTPSHQVTQMGQEVILRCVPISNHLYFYWYRQILGQKVEFLVSFYNNEISEKSEIFDDQFSVERPDGSNFTLKIRSTKLEDSAMYFCASSPDRRQGTGELFFGEGSRLTVL.

V and J are TRBV27 and TRBJ2-7, with D maybe TRBD1 (6 bases). CDR3 length: 15 amino acids. Germline-derived CDR1 and CDR2 are MNHEY and SMNVEV (reference sequence). The ends were cut back, 5 bases at V and 2 bases at J, with 16 bases in the middle. In DNA, the CDR3 is TGTGCCAGCAGTCCGATAGACAGGCGTACCTACGAGCAGTACTTC. Encoded protein: CASSPIDRRTYEQYF.

The chain couples TRBV7-3 to TRBJ2-2; 7 bases align to TRBD1. The CDR3 spans 16 residues. V dropped 1 base and J dropped 6; count of bases not matched to a gene: 8. CDR1 is SGHTA and CDR2 is FQGTGA in the germline V gene. DNA for the CDR3: TGTGCCAGCAGCTTAAGCGCAGGGGGTCTATCCGGGGAGCTGTTTTTT. It is translated as CASSLSAGGLSGELFF.

The chain links TRBV6-5 to TRBJ1-4; TRBD1 matches 9 bases. The J segment lost 7 bases and the V segment lost 6 bases, leaving 9 bases of the junction unmatched. The CDR3 is 15 residues long. From germline, CDR1 is MNHEY and CDR2 SVGAGI. CDR3 nucleotides: TGTGCCAGCAGGCCTTCGACAGGGGGAAGTGAAAAACTGTTTTTT. This gives the protein CASRPSTGGSEKLFF.